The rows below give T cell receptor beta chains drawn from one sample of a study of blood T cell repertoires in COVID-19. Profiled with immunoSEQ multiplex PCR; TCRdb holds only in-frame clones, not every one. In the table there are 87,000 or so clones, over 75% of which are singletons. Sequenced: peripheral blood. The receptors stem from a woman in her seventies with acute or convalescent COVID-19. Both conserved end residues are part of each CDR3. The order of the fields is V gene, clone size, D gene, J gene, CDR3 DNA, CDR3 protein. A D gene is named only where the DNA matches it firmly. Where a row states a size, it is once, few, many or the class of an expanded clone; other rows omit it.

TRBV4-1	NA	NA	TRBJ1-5	TGCGCCAGCAGCCAGCCCGACAGGTGGGATCAGCCCCAGCATTTT	CASSQPDRWDQPQHF
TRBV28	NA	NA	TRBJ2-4	TGTGCCAGCAGTTTAGCAGGTTTAGCCAAAAACATTCAGTACTTC	CASSLAGLAKNIQYF
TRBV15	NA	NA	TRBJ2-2	TGTGCCACCAGCAGAGATAGAAGTTCCGGGGAGCTGTTTTTT	CATSRDRSSGELFF
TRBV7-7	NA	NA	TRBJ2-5	TGTGCTAGCAGCTTAGTGGCGGGGGCGCCCCAAGAGACCCAGTACTTC	CASSLVAGAPQETQYF
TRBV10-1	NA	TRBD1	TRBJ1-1	TGCGCCAGCAGTGAGTCGCCGGACAGGTCTGAAGCTTTCTTT	CASSESPDRSEAFF
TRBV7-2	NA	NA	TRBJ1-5	TGTGCCAGCAGCCCAGGGCCCCGCACCAGCAATCAGCCCCAGCATTTT	CASSPGPRTSNQPQHF
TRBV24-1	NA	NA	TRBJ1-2	TGTGCCACCAGTGACGGGGTTGGCTGCACCTTC	CATSDGVGCTF
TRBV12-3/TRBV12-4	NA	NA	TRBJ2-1	TGTGCCAGCATGAAGACAGTTAACAATGAGCAGTTCTTC	CASMKTVNNEQFF
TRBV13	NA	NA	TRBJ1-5	TGTGCCAGCAGCTTTGGGGGGGGGCAGCCCCAGCATTTT	CASSFGGGQPQHF
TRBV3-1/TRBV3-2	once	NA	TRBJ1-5	TGTGCCAGCAGCCAAGGTCTGAGCAATCAGCCCCAGCATTTT	CASSQGLSNQPQHF
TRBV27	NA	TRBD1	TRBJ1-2	TGTGCCAGCAGTGGAGGGACAGGGGGCAGGGACTATGGCTACACCTTC	CASSGGTGGRDYGYTF
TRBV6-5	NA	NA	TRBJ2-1	TGTGCCAGCAGCCGATTCGGTGAGCAGTTCTTC	CASSRFGEQFF
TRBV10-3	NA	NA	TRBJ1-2	TGTGCCATCAGTGAGTCGACGCGGCGGGGGGAAGGCTACACCTTC	CAISESTRRGEGYTF
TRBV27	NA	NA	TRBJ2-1	TGTGCCAGCAGTTTGGGGGGTAGATCCTACAATGAGCAGTTCTTC	CASSLGGRSYNEQFF
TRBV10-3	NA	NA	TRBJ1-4	TGTGCCACCCGGGAGGGCCCTAATGAAAAACTGTTTTTT	CATREGPNEKLFF
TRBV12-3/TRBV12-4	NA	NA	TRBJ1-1	TGTGCCAGCAGGGGGGGCACTGAAGCTTTCTTT	CASRGGTEAFF
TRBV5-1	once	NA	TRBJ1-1	TGCGCCAGCAGCTTGGGCGGGGGCGCGGGGCTGAACACTGAAGCTTTCTTT	CASSLGGGAGLNTEAFF
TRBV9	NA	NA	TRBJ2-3	TGTGCCAGCAGCGTGTCATCGGGACTGAGCACAGATACGCAGTATTTT	CASSVSSGLSTDTQYF
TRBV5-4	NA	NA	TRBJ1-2	TGTGCCAGCAGCAATTACAGGGAGACCAACTATGGCTACACCTTC	CASSNYRETNYGYTF
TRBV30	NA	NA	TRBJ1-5	TGTGCCTGGAGTGGGGGACACAATCAGCCCCAGCATTTT	CAWSGGHNQPQHF
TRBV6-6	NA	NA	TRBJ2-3	TGTGCCAGCAGGCCAGCGGGCACAGATACGCAGTATTTT	CASRPAGTDTQYF
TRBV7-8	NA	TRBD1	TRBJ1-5	TGTGCCAGCAGCCGGGACAGGGAGAGGAGCAATCAGCCCCAGCATTTT	CASSRDRERSNQPQHF
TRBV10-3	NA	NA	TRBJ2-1	TGTGCCATCAGTGGAAACAGCCCCTGGAATGAGCAGTTCTTC	CAISGNSPWNEQFF
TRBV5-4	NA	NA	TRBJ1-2	TGTGCCAGCAGCCCGGACGGGGGTTCCTATGGCTACACCTTC	CASSPDGGSYGYTF
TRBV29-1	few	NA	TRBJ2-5	TGCAGCGTTGAATGGTTAGGTCAGGGAGGCGAGACCCAGTACTTC	CSVEWLGQGGETQYF
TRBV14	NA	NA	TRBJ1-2	TGTGCCAGCTCCCTCCACAGGGACTATGGCTACACCTTC	CASSLHRDYGYTF
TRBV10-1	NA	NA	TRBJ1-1	TGCGCCAGCAGTGAGTCTAGGTCGGGGGAGGCTTTCTTT	CASSESRSGEAFF
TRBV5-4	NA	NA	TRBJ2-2	TGTGCCAGCAGCTTGGGGGGCAGTAACTCGCCGGAGCTGTTTTTT	CASSLGGSNSPELFF
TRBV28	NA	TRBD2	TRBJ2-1	TGTGCCAGCAGTTTTAGCGGGGGGGTGTACAATGAGCAGTTCTTC	CASSFSGGVYNEQFF